One sample yielded the 14 T cell receptor beta chains listed below, sequenced in a study of shared clonotypes between healthy human individuals. Positive CCR7 selection of CD45RO-negative cells yielded the naive CD8 cells, and terminally differentiated effector memory CD45RA+ cells were excluded. Sequenced by immunoSEQ multiplex PCR; TCRdb stores in-frame clones only, minus some. The data show about 2.1 million clones, 90% to 95% seen once. Source material: naive CD8+ T cells from PBMCs. The receptors originated from a man between 18 and 29 years old in good health. Some clones in this sample may be carry-over from other donors' samples.

The rearrangement links TRBV4-3 to TRBJ1-2; tentative D call: TRBD1 (5 bases). The V gene lost 3 bases and the J gene lost 6 bases, with 14 bases spanning the gap. This CDR3 spans 14 amino acids. Germline CDR1 is LGHNA and CDR2 is YSLEER. In nucleotides, the CDR3 is TGCGCCAGCAGCCAGGGGGGATGGGAGGATGGCTACACCTTC. Residues: CASSQGGWEDGYTF.

The CDR3 nucleotides are TGTGCCAGCAGCGCTGGACTAGCGGAAACCTACAATGAGCAGTTCTTC. Translation gives CASSAGLAETYNEQFF. The chain employs TRBV7-9 and TRBJ2-1; 10 bases are a match to TRBD2. Trimming removed 5 bases from V and 2 bases from J; junction bases left unmatched: 6. This CDR3 contains 16 residues. Germline CDR1 is SEHNR and CDR2 is FQNEAQ (reference sequence).

CDR3 nucleotides: TGCGCCAGCAGCCCACAGGGGGTTACCTACGAGCAGTACTTC. Its protein is CASSPQGVTYEQYF. The V call is TRBV4-1, the J call TRBJ2-7; TRBD1 aligns across 8 bases. The CDR3 totals 14 residues. Germline CDR1 is MGHRA and CDR2 is YSYEKL. V lost 4 bases and J lost 2; bases outside the gene matches: 4.

The chain is built from TRBV21-1 and TRBJ2-7. TRBV21-1 is an annotated pseudogene. The length of the CDR3 is 16 residues. Here the CDR3 DNA reads TGTGCCAGCAGCAAATTCCCCTACGAGACCGCACACGAGCAGTACTTC. It yields the protein CASSKFPYETAHEQYF.

In DNA form, the CDR3 reads TGTGCCTGGAGTGTTGGGGGTGGGGATACGCAGTATTTT. This encodes CAWSVGGGDTQYF. The V and J genes are TRBV30 and TRBJ2-3, with D possibly being TRBD1 or TRBD2 (5 bases each). Trimming pared 0 bases from V and 6 bases from J, leaving 10 bases between. Germline V CDR1 and CDR2: GTSNPN, SVGIG (reference sequence). This CDR3 spans 13 amino acids.

The V call is TRBV4-2, the J call TRBJ2-1; weak D call: TRBD2 (5 bases). Trimming stripped 0 bases from V and 3 bases from J, with 12 bases between. The CDR3 is 16 amino acids. Germline V gene lookup returns CDR1 LGHNA and CDR2 YNFKEQ. For the CDR3, the DNA is TGTGCCAGCAGCCAAGATGGGTACGAGGGCTACAATGAGCAGTTCTTC. Translated, it gives CASSQDGYEGYNEQFF.

The V call is TRBV7-9, the J call TRBJ2-7, with TRBD1 identical over 11 bases. This CDR3 has 16 amino acids. Germline V gene data show CDR1 as SEHNR and CDR2 as FQNEAQ (reference sequence). Germline trimming cut 4 bases from V and 2 bases from J; bases unmatched to any gene: 7. The CDR3 loop is CASSWVRDRGTYEQYF. The CDR3 DNA sequence: TGTGCCAGCAGCTGGGTCCGGGACAGGGGGACCTACGAGCAGTACTTC.

The chain uses TRBV6-5 and TRBJ2-3; maybe TRBD2 (5 bases). The V gene lost 2 bases and the J gene lost 0 bases, with 9 bases spanning the gap. The CDR3 length is 15 residues. Germline V lookup: CDR1 MNHEY, CDR2 SVGAGI. The DNA of the CDR3 is TGTGCCAGCAGTTACGCGCGGGCGAGCACAGATACGCAGTATTTT. Residues: CASSYARASTDTQYF.

In regard to this clone: Other DNA sequences in this specimen translate into the identical CDR3. This chain connects TRBV9 to TRBJ2-3; TRBD2 matches at 8 bases. The CDR3 has 15 residues. With V trimmed by 2 bases and J by 1 base, 3 bases remained unmatched. Germline CDR1 reads SGDLS; CDR2 reads YYNGEE. The CDR3 DNA reads as TGTGCCAGCAGCGTGTCGGGAGGGGGCACAGATACGCAGTATTTT. Translating gives CASSVSGGGTDTQYF.

Points on this clone: A much bigger clone sits one base away, suggesting this may be a read error. This specimen includes other DNA sequences encoding the same CDR3. DNA for the CDR3: TGTGCCAGCAGTCCCTTCTACGAGCAGTACTTC. Amino acid sequence: CASSPFYEQYF. The chain carries TRBV27 and TRBJ2-7; D not certain. Germline values: CDR1 MNHEY, CDR2 SMNVEV (reference sequence). This CDR3 spans 11 amino acids. Trimming left V 5 bases short and J 3 bases short, with 5 bases between.

This clone appeared once. The gene calls are TRBV27 and TRBJ2-3; 7 bases map to TRBD2. V dropped 2 bases and J dropped 3; count of bases not matched to a gene: 8. The CDR3 totals 16 residues. The germline V gene has CDR1 MNHEY and CDR2 SMNVEV (reference sequence). The CDR3 here is CASSLGVAGITDTQYF. CDR3 in DNA: TGTGCCAGCAGTTTAGGGGTAGCGGGTATTACAGATACGCAGTATTTT.

This chain links TRBV29-1 with TRBJ2-2, with D maybe TRBD2 (5 bases). Germline V CDR1 and CDR2: SQVTM, ANQGSEA. The CDR3 covers 15 residues. V was trimmed by 3 bases and J by 0 bases, leaving 11 bases between them. The DNA for the CDR3 is TGCAGCGTTGACCGGCCCGGGACGAACACCGGGGAGCTGTTTTTT. Encoded protein: CSVDRPGTNTGELFF.

The genes are TRBV28 and TRBJ1-4; tentatively, D is TRBD1 (6 bases). The CDR3 is made up of 14 amino acids. Germline CDR1 reads MDHEN; CDR2 reads SYDVKM. V shed 10 bases and J shed 7 bases, with 19 bases lying between them. The CDR3 is CAIRTRGAGEKLFF. The CDR3 bases are TGTGCCATCCGAACGCGGGGGGCTGGTGAAAAACTGTTTTTT.

V gene TRBV9 combines with J gene TRBJ1-1; the D is unclear. The CDR3 spans 16 residues. The germline CDR1 and CDR2 sequences are SGDLS and YYNGEE. The germline V and J ends were trimmed by 3 bases and 4 bases, with 19 bases remaining between them. The DNA of the CDR3 is TGTGCCAGCAGCGAAAGGGAGCGGGAAATCCGCACTGAAGCTTTCTTT. Amino acid sequence: CASSEREREIRTEAFF.